Shown below are 4 T cell receptor beta chains from a single sample sequenced in a study of blood T cell repertoires in COVID-19. The method was immunoSEQ multiplex PCR; TCRdb's version includes in-frame clones alone and lacks a portion of them. This sample carries some 300,000 clones, about 87% of them seen once, and the ten largest clones take roughly 6%. The sequenced material came from peripheral blood. Every receptor here comes from a woman aged 50 to 60 with COVID-19, enrolled during active disease.

The chain employs TRBV6-2 or TRBV6-3 and TRBJ2-1; D gene uncertain. This CDR3 is 15 amino acids long. CDR1 is MNHEY and CDR2 is SVGEGT in the germline V gene. V lost 10 bases and J lost 4, with 20 bases in between. CDR3 in DNA: TGTGCCACCAACCCCTTAACAAGTGTTTACAATGAGCAGTTCTTC. It yields the protein CATNPLTSVYNEQFF.

V and J are TRBV30 and TRBJ1-2, with TRBD1 matching 8 bases. CDR3 length: 13 residues. The J segment lost 5 bases and the V segment lost 3 bases, leaving 5 bases of the junction unmatched. In germline, CDR1 is GTSNPN, CDR2 SVGIG (reference sequence). CDR3 nucleotides: TGTGCCTGGAGACCCCGGACAGGGTATGGCTACACCTTC. Translated, it gives CAWRPRTGYGYTF. The full variable domain, completed using reference TRBV30 and TRBJ1-2, is SQTIHQWPATLVQPVGSPLSLECTVEGTSNPNLYWYRQAAGRGLQLLFYSVGIGQISSEVPQNLSASRPQDRQFILSSKKLLLSDSGFYLCAWRPRTGYGYTFGSGTRLTVV.

This chain uses TRBV4-3 with TRBJ2-3, with 13 nucleotides matching TRBD2. V dropped 1 base and J dropped 2; count of bases not matched to a gene: 3. This CDR3 has 17 amino acids. The germline CDR1 and CDR2 sequences are LGHNA and YSLEER. For the CDR3, the DNA is TGCGCCAGCAGCCAAGGACTAGCGGGAGGATACACAGATACGCAGTATTTT. It is translated as CASSQGLAGGYTDTQYF.

This chain uses TRBV5-1 with TRBJ1-6; 7 bases agree with TRBD1. Unmatched junction bases numbered 9, after V lost 5 bases and J lost 7 bases. This CDR3 comprises 15 residues. From germline, CDR1 is SGHRS and CDR2 YFSETQ. CDR3: CASSKPGQRNSPLHF. The CDR3 nucleotides read TGCGCCAGCAGTAAACCGGGACAGCGCAATTCACCCCTCCACTTT.